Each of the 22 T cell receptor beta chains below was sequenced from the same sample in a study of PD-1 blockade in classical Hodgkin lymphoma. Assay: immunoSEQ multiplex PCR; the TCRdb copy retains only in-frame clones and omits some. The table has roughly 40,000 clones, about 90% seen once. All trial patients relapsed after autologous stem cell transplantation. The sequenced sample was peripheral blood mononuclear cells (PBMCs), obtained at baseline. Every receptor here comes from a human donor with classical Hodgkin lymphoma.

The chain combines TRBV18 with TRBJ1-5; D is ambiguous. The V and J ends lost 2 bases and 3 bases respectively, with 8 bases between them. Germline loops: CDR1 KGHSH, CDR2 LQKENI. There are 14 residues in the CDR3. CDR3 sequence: CASSPGPLNQPQHF. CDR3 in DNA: TGTGCCAGCTCACCAGGGCCCCTCAATCAGCCCCAGCATTTT.

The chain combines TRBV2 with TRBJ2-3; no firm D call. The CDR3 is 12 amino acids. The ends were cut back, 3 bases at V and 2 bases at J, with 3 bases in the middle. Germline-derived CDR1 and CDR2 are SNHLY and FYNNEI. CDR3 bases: TGTGCCAGCAGTGATAACACAGATACGCAGTATTTT. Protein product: CASSDNTDTQYF.

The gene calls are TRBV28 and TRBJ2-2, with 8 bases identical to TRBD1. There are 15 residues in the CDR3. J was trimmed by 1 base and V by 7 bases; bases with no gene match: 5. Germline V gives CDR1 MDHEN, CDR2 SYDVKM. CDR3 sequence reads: CASTEGQVNTGELFF. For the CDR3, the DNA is TGTGCCAGCACGGAGGGACAGGTGAACACCGGGGAGCTGTTTTTT.

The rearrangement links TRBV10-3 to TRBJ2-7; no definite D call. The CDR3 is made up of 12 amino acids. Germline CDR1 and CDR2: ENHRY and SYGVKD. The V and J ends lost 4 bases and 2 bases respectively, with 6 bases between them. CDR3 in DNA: TGTGCCATCAGTGGACGAACCTACGAGCAGTACTTC. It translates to CAISGRTYEQYF.

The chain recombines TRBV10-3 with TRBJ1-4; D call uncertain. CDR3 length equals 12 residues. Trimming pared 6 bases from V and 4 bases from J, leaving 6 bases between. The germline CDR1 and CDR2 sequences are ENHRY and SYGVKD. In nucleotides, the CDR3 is TGTGCCATCAGGGAATTTAATGAAAAACTGTTTTTT. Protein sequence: CAIREFNEKLFF.

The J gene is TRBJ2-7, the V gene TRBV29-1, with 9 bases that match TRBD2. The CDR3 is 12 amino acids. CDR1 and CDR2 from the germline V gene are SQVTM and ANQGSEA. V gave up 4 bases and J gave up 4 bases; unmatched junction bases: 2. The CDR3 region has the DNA TGCAGCGTTGGAGCGGGGGGTTACGAGCAGTACTTC. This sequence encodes CSVGAGGYEQYF.

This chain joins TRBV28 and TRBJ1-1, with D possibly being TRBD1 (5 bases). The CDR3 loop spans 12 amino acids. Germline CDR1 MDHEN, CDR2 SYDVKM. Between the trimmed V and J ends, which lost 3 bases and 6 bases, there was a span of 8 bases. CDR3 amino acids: CASSLKGSEAFF. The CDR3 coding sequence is TGTGCCAGCAGTTTGAAGGGGTCTGAAGCTTTCTTT.

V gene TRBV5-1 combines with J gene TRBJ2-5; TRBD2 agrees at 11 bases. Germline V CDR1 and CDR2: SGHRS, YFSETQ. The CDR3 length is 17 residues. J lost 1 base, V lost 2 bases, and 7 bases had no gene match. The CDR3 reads CASSLGLAGGLQETQYF. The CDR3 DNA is TGCGCCAGCAGCTTAGGCCTAGCGGGGGGACTCCAAGAGACCCAGTACTTC.

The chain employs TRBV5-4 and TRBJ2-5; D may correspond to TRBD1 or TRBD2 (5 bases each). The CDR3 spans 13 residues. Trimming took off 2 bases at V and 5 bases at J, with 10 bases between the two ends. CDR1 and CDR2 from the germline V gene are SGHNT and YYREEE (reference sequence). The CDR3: CASSFRDRETQYF. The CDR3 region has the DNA TGTGCCAGCAGCTTTCGGGACCGGGAGACCCAGTACTTC.

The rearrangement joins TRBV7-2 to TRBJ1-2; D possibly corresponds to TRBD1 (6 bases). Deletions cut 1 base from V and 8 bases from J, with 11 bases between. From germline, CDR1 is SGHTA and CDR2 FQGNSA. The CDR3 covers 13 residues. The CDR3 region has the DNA TGTGCCAGCAGCTTAGAAACAGGGCGAGGCTACACCTTC. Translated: CASSLETGRGYTF.

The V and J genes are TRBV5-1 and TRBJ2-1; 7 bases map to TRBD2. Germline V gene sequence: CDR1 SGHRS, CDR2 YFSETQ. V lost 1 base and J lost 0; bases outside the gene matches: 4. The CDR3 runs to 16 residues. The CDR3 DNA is TGCGCCAGCAGCTTGAATGGGAGGGGCTCCTACAATGAGCAGTTCTTC. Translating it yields CASSLNGRGSYNEQFF.

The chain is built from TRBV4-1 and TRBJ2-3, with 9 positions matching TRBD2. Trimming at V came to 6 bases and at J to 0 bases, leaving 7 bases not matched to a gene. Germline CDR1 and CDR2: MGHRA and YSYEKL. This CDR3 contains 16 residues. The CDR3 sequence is CASRRERGVSTDTQYF. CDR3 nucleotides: TGCGCCAGCAGGCGGGAGCGGGGGGTTAGCACAGATACGCAGTATTTT.

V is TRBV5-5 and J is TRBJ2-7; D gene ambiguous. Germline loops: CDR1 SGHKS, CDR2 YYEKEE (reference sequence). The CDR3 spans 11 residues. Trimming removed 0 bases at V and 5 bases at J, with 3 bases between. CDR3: CASSLENEQYF. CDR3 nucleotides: TGTGCCAGCAGCTTGGAAAACGAGCAGTACTTC.

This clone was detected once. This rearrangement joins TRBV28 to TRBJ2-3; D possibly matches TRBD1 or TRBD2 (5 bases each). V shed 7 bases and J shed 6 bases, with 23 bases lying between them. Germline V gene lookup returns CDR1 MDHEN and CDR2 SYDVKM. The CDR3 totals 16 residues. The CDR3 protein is CASIGTGTQDWDTQYF. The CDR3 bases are TGTGCCAGCATAGGAACCGGGACGCAAGATTGGGATACGCAGTATTTT.

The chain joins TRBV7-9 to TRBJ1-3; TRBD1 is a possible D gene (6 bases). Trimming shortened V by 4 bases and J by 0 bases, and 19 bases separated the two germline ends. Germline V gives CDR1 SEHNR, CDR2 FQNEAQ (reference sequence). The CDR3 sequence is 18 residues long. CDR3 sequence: CASSSRTGQTYSGNTIYF. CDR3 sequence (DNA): TGTGCCAGCAGCTCGCGTACAGGACAGACCTACTCTGGAAACACCATATATTTT.

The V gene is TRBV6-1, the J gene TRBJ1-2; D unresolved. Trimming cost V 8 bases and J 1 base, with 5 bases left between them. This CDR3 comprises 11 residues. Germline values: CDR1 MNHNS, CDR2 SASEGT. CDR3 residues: CASGYNYGYTF. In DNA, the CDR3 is TGTGCCAGCGGGTATAACTATGGCTACACCTTC.

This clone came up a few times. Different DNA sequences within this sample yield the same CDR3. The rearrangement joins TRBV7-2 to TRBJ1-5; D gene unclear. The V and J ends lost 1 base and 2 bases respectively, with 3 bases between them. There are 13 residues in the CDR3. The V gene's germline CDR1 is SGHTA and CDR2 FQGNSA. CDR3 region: CASSLVGNQPQHF. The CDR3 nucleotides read TGTGCCAGCAGCTTAGTTGGCAATCAGCCCCAGCATTTT. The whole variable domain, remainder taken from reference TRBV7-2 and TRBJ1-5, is GAGVSQSPSNKVTEKGKDVELRCDPISGHTALYWYRQSLGQGLEFLIYFQGNSAPDKSGLPSDRFSAERTGGSVSTLTIQRTQQEDSAVYLCASSLVGNQPQHFGDGTRLSIL.

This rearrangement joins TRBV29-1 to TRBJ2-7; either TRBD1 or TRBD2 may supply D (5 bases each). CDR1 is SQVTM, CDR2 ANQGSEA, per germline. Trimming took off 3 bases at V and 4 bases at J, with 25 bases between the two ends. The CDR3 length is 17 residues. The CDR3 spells CSVDVPETARPGYEQYF. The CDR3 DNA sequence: TGCAGCGTTGATGTTCCCGAGACAGCCAGGCCGGGGTACGAGCAGTACTTC.

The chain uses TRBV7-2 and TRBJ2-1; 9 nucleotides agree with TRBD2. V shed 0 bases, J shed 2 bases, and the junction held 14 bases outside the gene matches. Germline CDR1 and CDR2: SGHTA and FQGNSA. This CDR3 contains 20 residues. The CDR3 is CASSLAPPRVAGVTYNEQFF. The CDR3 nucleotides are TGTGCCAGCAGCTTAGCTCCTCCCCGAGTAGCGGGAGTGACCTACAATGAGCAGTTCTTC.

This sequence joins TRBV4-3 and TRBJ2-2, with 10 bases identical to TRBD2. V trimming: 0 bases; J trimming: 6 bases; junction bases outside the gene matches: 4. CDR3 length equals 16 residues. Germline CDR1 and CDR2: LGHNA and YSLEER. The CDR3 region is CASSQEVAGGSGELFF. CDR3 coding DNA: TGCGCCAGCAGCCAAGAGGTAGCGGGAGGATCCGGGGAGCTGTTTTTT.

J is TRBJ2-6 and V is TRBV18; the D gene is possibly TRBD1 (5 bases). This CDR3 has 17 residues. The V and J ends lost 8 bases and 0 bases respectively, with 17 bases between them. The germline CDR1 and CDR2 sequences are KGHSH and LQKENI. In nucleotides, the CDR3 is TGTGCCAGCCAGGGCACCCCTCTACGCTCTGGGGCCAACGTCCTGACTTTC. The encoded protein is CASQGTPLRSGANVLTF.

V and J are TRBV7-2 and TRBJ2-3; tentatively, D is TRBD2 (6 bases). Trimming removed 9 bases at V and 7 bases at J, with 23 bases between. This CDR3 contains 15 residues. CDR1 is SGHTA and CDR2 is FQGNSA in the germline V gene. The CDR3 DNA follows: TGTGCCAGTACCCCCAGAGGACCCGGGGGATATACGCAGTATTTT. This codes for CASTPRGPGGYTQYF.